This paragraph reports one T cell receptor beta chain. This entry comes from a study of blood T cell repertoires in COVID-19. Study-level information: The cDNA or gDNA used as material had been derived from T cells, B-cell-depleted T cells, or PBMCs.

With V trimmed by 5 bases and J by 4 bases, 4 bases remained unmatched. This CDR3 is 14 amino acids long. The germline V gene encodes CDR1 LGHNA and CDR2 YNFKEQ. Original analysis: Nucleated cell counts were estimated from reference gene primer amplification. The table came from immunoSEQ multiplex PCR; TCRdb's copy has only in-frame clones and leaves some out. D and trimming were read from the DNA, whereas the V and J calls and clone size are those reported in that table. The repertoire holds 130,000 to 150,000 clones, with around 80% as singletons. Sequencing was performed on peripheral blood. This chain links TRBV4-2 with TRBJ1-4; 7 nucleotides match TRBD1. The origin of this receptor is a woman aged 80 or over in a cohort sampled during active or convalescent COVID-19. DNA of the CDR3: TGTGCCAGCAGCAACCGGGACAGTAATGAAAAACTGTTTTTT. Protein sequence: CASSNRDSNEKLFF.